This is a list of T cell receptor beta chains from one sample in a study of graft-versus-host responses after intestinal transplantation. Measured with immunoSEQ multiplex PCR; TCRdb has only the in-frame clones, and not every one. This sample has tens of thousands of clones, with around nine tenths found just once. Sample: PBMCs, taken roughly 120 days after intestinal transplantation. These receptors were collected from a human patient who received an intestinal transplant, so some T cells may come from the graft donor. Both conserved end residues are part of each CDR3. The D gene is left open where the match is weak. Size values are once, few and many counts, or a class for expanded clones, and some rows have none.

J gene: TRBJ2-1; D gene: TRBD2; clone size: .; V gene: TRBV9; CDR3 protein: CASSPRTSGGAISYNEQFF; CDR3 DNA: TGTGCCAGCAGCCCACGGACTAGCGGGGGGGCCATCTCCTACAATGAGCAGTTCTTC
J gene: TRBJ1-5; D gene: .; clone size: .; V gene: TRBV21-1; CDR3 protein: CASSKACGGCSNQPQHF; CDR3 DNA: TGTGCCAGCAGCAAGGCATGTGGGGGATGTAGCAATCAGCCCCAGCATTTT
J gene: TRBJ2-7; D gene: .; clone size: .; V gene: TRBV28; CDR3 protein: CASRATVSYEQYF; CDR3 DNA: TGTGCCAGCAGGGCGACAGTCTCCTACGAGCAGTACTTC
J gene: TRBJ1-1; D gene: .; clone size: few; V gene: TRBV19; CDR3 protein: CASSIWGKIEAFF; CDR3 DNA: TGTGCCAGTAGTATATGGGGGAAGATTGAAGCTTTCTTT
J gene: TRBJ1-2; D gene: .; clone size: .; V gene: TRBV27; CDR3 protein: CASRPAHNYGYTF; CDR3 DNA: TGTGCCAGCAGGCCGGCTCACAACTATGGCTACACCTTC
J gene: TRBJ2-1; D gene: .; clone size: once; V gene: TRBV27; CDR3 protein: CASSLLGSSYNEQFF; CDR3 DNA: TGTGCCAGCAGTTTGCTCGGGAGCTCCTACAATGAGCAGTTCTTC
J gene: TRBJ2-7; D gene: .; clone size: .; V gene: TRBV6-1; CDR3 protein: CASSEDFSLYEQYF; CDR3 DNA: TGTGCCAGCAGTGAAGACTTCTCCCTCTACGAGCAGTACTTC
J gene: TRBJ2-3; D gene: .; clone size: .; V gene: TRBV7-3; CDR3 protein: CASSVIPRDTQYF; CDR3 DNA: TGTGCCAGCAGCGTAATCCCAAGGGATACGCAGTATTTT
J gene: TRBJ2-5; D gene: TRBD2; clone size: .; V gene: TRBV27; CDR3 protein: CASSSLAGGEETQYF; CDR3 DNA: TGTGCCAGCAGTTCGCTAGCGGGAGGCGAAGAGACCCAGTACTTC
J gene: TRBJ2-7; D gene: .; clone size: once; V gene: TRBV5-1; CDR3 protein: CASSGDPMKNHEQYF; CDR3 DNA: TGCGCCAGCAGCGGAGACCCCATGAAGAACCACGAGCAGTACTTC
J gene: TRBJ2-7; D gene: .; clone size: .; V gene: TRBV10-3; CDR3 protein: CAISGSVSYEQYF; CDR3 DNA: TGTGCCATCAGTGGGTCAGTCTCCTACGAGCAGTACTTC
J gene: TRBJ2-2; D gene: .; clone size: once; V gene: TRBV5-1; CDR3 protein: CASSLRDRTIGELFF; CDR3 DNA: TGCGCCAGCAGCTTGAGGGACCGAACTATTGGGGAGCTGTTTTTT
J gene: TRBJ2-3; D gene: TRBD2; clone size: few; V gene: TRBV6-4; CDR3 protein: CASSGAGGEDTQYF; CDR3 DNA: TGTGCCAGCAGCGGCGCGGGGGGGGAAGATACGCAGTATTTT
J gene: TRBJ2-6; D gene: .; clone size: .; V gene: TRBV9; CDR3 protein: CASSVVGANVLTF; CDR3 DNA: TGTGCCAGCAGCGTAGTAGGGGCCAACGTCCTGACTTTC
J gene: TRBJ1-6; D gene: .; clone size: .; V gene: TRBV30; CDR3 protein: CAWSLTNNSPLHF; CDR3 DNA: TGTGCCTGGAGTCTAACCAATAATTCACCCCTCCACTTT
J gene: TRBJ2-7; D gene: .; clone size: .; V gene: TRBV27; CDR3 protein: CASSLGGGPYEQYF; CDR3 DNA: TGTGCCAGCAGTTTAGGAGGGGGGCCCTACGAGCAGTACTTC
J gene: TRBJ2-7; D gene: .; clone size: .; V gene: TRBV5-6; CDR3 protein: CASSPRGWGAYYEQYF; CDR3 DNA: TGTGCCAGCAGCCCGCGAGGGTGGGGGGCGTACTACGAGCAGTACTTC
J gene: TRBJ1-1; D gene: .; clone size: .; V gene: TRBV27; CDR3 protein: CASSPLEFSNTEAFF; CDR3 DNA: TGTGCCAGCAGTCCGCTCGAATTCTCGAACACTGAAGCTTTCTTT
J gene: TRBJ2-7; D gene: .; clone size: .; V gene: TRBV19; CDR3 protein: CASLSRDAGGEQYF; CDR3 DNA: TGTGCCAGTCTAAGTCGGGACGCCGGAGGGGAGCAGTACTTC
J gene: TRBJ2-5; D gene: TRBD1; clone size: .; V gene: TRBV7-3; CDR3 protein: CASSPDRGTQETQYF; CDR3 DNA: TGTGCCAGCAGCCCCGACAGGGGGACGCAAGAGACCCAGTACTTC
J gene: TRBJ2-5; D gene: .; clone size: .; V gene: TRBV13; CDR3 protein: CASSGLRREETQYF; CDR3 DNA: TGTGCCAGCAGCGGTCTCAGGAGGGAAGAGACCCAGTACTTC